The table lists the clone carrying this T cell receptor (beta chain) with many counts. What it recognizes is unknown. Primers used in a second PCR of about 7 to 12 cycles were a sample-barcoded 5' primer and a J-beta primer mix. Sequencing recovered at least 2.5 million CDR3-containing paired-end reads from each sample. TCRdb re-called the 5' RACE reads with MiXCR, one entry per CDR3 protein. Here the sample spans about 590,000 distinct CDR3 sequences, under 30% being singletons. This record belongs to a study of blood T cells in healthy people across ages. Study-level findings and limits: Naive and antigen-experienced cells were not separated, limiting conclusive comparison. As naive T cell percentage varied, TCR beta diversity correlated strongly with it.

The CDR3 runs 14 residues. The trim removed 3 bases at V and 8 bases at J, leaving 8 bases unmatched. Germline lookup yields CDR1 DFQATT and CDR2 SNEGSKA (reference sequence). No fewer than 7 million PBMCs went into each sample. This sequence joins TRBV20-1 and TRBJ2-1; TRBD2 agrees at 9 bases. What was sequenced was blood. This receptor was obtained from a woman of 80 years or more in good health. The chain's CDR3 is CSASAGGQWDEQFF. The CDR3 coding sequence is TGCAGTGCTAGCGCGGGGGGGCAATGGGATGAGCAGTTCTTC.